This record concerns one TCR beta chain sequence. Antigen: not known. From germline, CDR1 is SGHTA and CDR2 FQGTGA. The J segment lost 4 bases and the V segment lost 5 bases, leaving 9 bases of the junction unmatched. The CDR3 consists of 16 residues. This sample was taken from a study of cytomegalovirus exposure and HLA in healthy donors. In the PCR, 60 Vbeta and 13 Jbeta primers were used. In the study's own analysis: The authors later counted about 80 million unique TCR beta chains, some 12 million of them shared. Measured with immunoSEQ multiplex PCR; TCRdb has only the in-frame clones, and not every one. The D gene and trimming were derived from the DNA, and the V and J assignments and clone size from that table. Here the sample spans some 150,000 clones, approximately 78% being singletons. Donors in the study were healthy people who gave bone marrow. Study findings and constraints: CMV serostatus stood as the only immune exposure information on hand. It was reported in a later analysis that an Asian-associated ancestry cluster showed fewer N-insertions than the roughly 670-donor mean.

The chain has TRBV7-3 and TRBJ2-1; 9 nucleotides align to TRBD2. This clonotype was sampled from a woman aged 45-59 years in good health and CMV-seropositive. Sequenced input: PBMCs. The DNA for the CDR3 is TGTGCCAGCAGCGCGCGCGTAGCGGGGGCTTACAATGAGCAGTTCTTC. Its translation is CASSARVAGAYNEQFF.